These 19 T cell receptor beta chains originate from one sample sequenced in a study of T cell responses to AZD1222 COVID-19 vaccine. Generated by immunoSEQ multiplex PCR, the TCRdb table keeps only in-frame clones and is missing some. The sample records about 270,000 clones, around 93% being singletons. The source material was peripheral blood, sampled 28 days after the second AZD1222 dose. These receptors came from an adult who received the AZD1222 COVID-19 vaccine.

This clone was counted a single time. The gene calls are TRBV6-5 and TRBJ2-7; no firm D call. Germline loops: CDR1 MNHEY, CDR2 SVGAGI. V dropped 4 bases and J dropped 3 bases, with 13 bases sitting between them. There are 14 residues in the CDR3. This chain's CDR3 is CASSSNRAFYEQYF. The CDR3 DNA reads TGTGCCAGCAGTTCCAACCGGGCCTTCTACGAGCAGTACTTC.

This chain links TRBV6-5 with TRBJ1-4; 7 bases line up with TRBD1. The CDR3 sequence is 14 residues long. The trim removed 8 bases at V and 6 bases at J, leaving 9 bases unmatched. Germline V gene data show CDR1 as MNHEY and CDR2 as SVGAGI. The CDR3 is CASRLSRGDEKLFF. The CDR3 DNA follows: TGTGCCAGCCGGCTCAGCAGGGGGGATGAAAAACTGTTTTTT.

V usage is TRBV5-1 and J usage is TRBJ1-5, with D tentatively TRBD1 (5 bases). CDR3 length equals 14 residues. Looked up from germline, CDR1 is SGHRS and CDR2 is YFSETQ. The ends were cut back, 0 bases at V and 3 bases at J, with 7 bases in the middle. The CDR3 DNA follows: TGCGCCAGCAGCTTGGAGGGACTCAATCAGCCCCAGCATTTT. It yields the protein CASSLEGLNQPQHF. Using reference TRBV5-1 and TRBJ1-5 for the parts outside the CDR3, the full variable domain is KAGVTQTPRYLIKTRGQQVTLSCSPISGHRSVSWYQQTPGQGLQFLFEYFSETQRNKGNFPGRFSGRQFSNSRSEMNVSTLELGDSALYLCASSLEGLNQPQHFGDGTRLSIL.

A single count supports this clone. V usage is TRBV2 and J usage is TRBJ2-6; D may be TRBD1 (6 bases). Germline CDR1 is SNHLY and CDR2 is FYNNEI. Trimming took off 6 bases at V and 4 bases at J, with 10 bases between the two ends. The CDR3 consists of 14 residues. The CDR3 DNA reads TGTGCCAGCAGGGGGGCATCCGGGGCCAACGTCCTGACTTTC. It yields the protein CASRGASGANVLTF. Complete variable domain (other parts from reference TRBV2 and TRBJ2-6): EPEVTQTPSHQVTQMGQEVILRCVPISNHLYFYWYRQILGQKVEFLVSFYNNEISEKSEIFDDQFSVERPDGSNFTLKIRSTKLEDSAMYFCASRGASGANVLTFGAGSRLTVL.

The CDR3 region has the DNA TGTGCCAGCAGTTTATCAGGGACAGGGCAGAACGAGCAGTACTTC. Translation: CASSLSGTGQNEQYF. This chain uses TRBV27 with TRBJ2-7; 9 bases line up with TRBD1. This CDR3 is 15 amino acids long. Germline V gene lookup returns CDR1 MNHEY and CDR2 SMNVEV (reference sequence). Unmatched junction bases numbered 5, after V lost 0 bases and J lost 5 bases.

The J gene is TRBJ2-7, the V gene TRBV7-2, with 9 bases fitting TRBD1. Germline V lookup: CDR1 SGHTA, CDR2 FQGNSA. This CDR3 has 14 amino acids. J lost 6 bases, V lost 2 bases, and 5 bases had no gene match. This chain's CDR3 is CASSLFEGQGEQYF. CDR3 DNA sequence: TGTGCCAGCAGCTTATTTGAGGGACAGGGCGAGCAGTACTTC.

The V call is TRBV7-9, the J call TRBJ2-6; D is unresolved. The CDR3 runs 17 residues. CDR1 SEHNR and CDR2 FQNEAQ come from the germline V gene (reference sequence). Trimming took off 1 base at V and 1 base at J, with 11 bases between the two ends. The CDR3 DNA follows: TGTGCCAGCAGCTTAGGGACCTTCCTTTCTGGGGCCAACGTCCTGACTTTC. Amino acids: CASSLGTFLSGANVLTF.

This clone appeared a few times. The rearrangement joins TRBV5-1 to TRBJ1-6; weak D call: TRBD1 (5 bases). The CDR3 is 14 residues long. Trimming removed 7 bases at V and 10 bases at J, with 18 bases between. CDR1 and CDR2 (germline): SGHRS, YFSETQ. The CDR3 DNA reads as TGCGCCAGCCGCTCGGGGGTGGAAGGGTCACCCCTCCACTTT. It codes for CASRSGVEGSPLHF.

The rearrangement joins TRBV12-3 or TRBV12-4 to TRBJ2-4; D may be TRBD1 (5 bases). Trimming removed 3 bases at V and 6 bases at J, with 6 bases between. The CDR3 runs to 12 residues. CDR3 loop: CASSFQGNIQYF. Here the CDR3 DNA reads TGTGCCAGCAGTTTCCAGGGAAACATTCAGTACTTC.

V usage is TRBV7-9 and J usage is TRBJ2-1; 7 bases agree with TRBD2. J lost 2 bases, V lost 5 bases, and 12 bases had no gene match. CDR1 is SEHNR and CDR2 is FQNEAQ in the germline V gene (reference sequence). The CDR3 totals 17 residues. The DNA for the CDR3 is TGTGCCAGCAGCCCATCTAGCGGAAGATACGCCTACAATGAGCAGTTCTTC. This encodes CASSPSSGRYAYNEQFF.

CDR3 amino acids: CASRENTEAFF. The CDR3 nucleotides read TGTGCCAGCCGGGAGAACACTGAAGCTTTCTTT. The chain recombines TRBV2 with TRBJ1-1; D unresolved. Between the trimmed V and J ends, which lost 8 bases and 1 base, there was a span of 5 bases. From germline, CDR1 is SNHLY and CDR2 FYNNEI. The CDR3 has 11 amino acids. The full variable domain, in which reference TRBV2 and TRBJ1-1 provide the parts outside the CDR3, is EPEVTQTPSHQVTQMGQEVILRCVPISNHLYFYWYRQILGQKVEFLVSFYNNEISEKSEIFDDQFSVERPDGSNFTLKIRSTKLEDSAMYFCASRENTEAFFGQGTRLTVV.

Worth noting for this clone: This sample also contains other DNA sequences that code for the same CDR3. This chain joins TRBV5-1 and TRBJ2-7; D possibly matches TRBD1 or TRBD2 (5 bases each). Trimming removed 0 bases from V and 3 bases from J, with 10 bases in between. The CDR3 consists of 14 residues. Germline V gene sequence: CDR1 SGHRS, CDR2 YFSETQ. The CDR3 DNA reads as TGCGCCAGCAGCTTGGTCTCAGGGAGCTACGAGCAGTACTTC. Translation: CASSLVSGSYEQYF.

The V gene is TRBV9, the J gene TRBJ2-5, with D unresolved. The V end lost 4 bases, the J end lost 1 base, and 8 bases lay between the germline ends. The CDR3 consists of 13 residues. Germline V gene data show CDR1 as SGDLS and CDR2 as YYNGEE. CDR3 nucleotides: TGTGCCAGCAGCCGCGACCCCCAAGAGACCCAGTACTTC. It is translated as CASSRDPQETQYF. The full variable domain, its missing parts supplied by reference TRBV9 and TRBJ2-5, is DSGVTQTPKHLITATGQRVTLRCSPRSGDLSVYWYQQSLDQGLQFLIQYYNGEERAKGNILERFSAQQFPDLHSELNLSSLELGDSALYFCASSRDPQETQYFGPGTRLLVL.

In this sample, this clone turned up once. This sequence joins TRBV7-9 and TRBJ2-1; D is possibly TRBD1 or TRBD2 (6 bases each). Per germline, CDR1 SEHNR and CDR2 FQNEAQ (reference sequence). The CDR3 runs 15 residues. Trimming took 0 bases from V and 4 from J, leaving 10 bases between them. The CDR3 here is CASSLAGGLYNEQFF. DNA for the CDR3: TGTGCCAGCAGCTTAGCTGGGGGGCTATACAATGAGCAGTTCTTC.

The chain links TRBV14 to TRBJ2-7, with TRBD1 identical over 9 bases. J gave up 0 bases and V 3 bases, and 6 bases lay outside the gene matches. The CDR3 loop spans 16 amino acids. The germline gives CDR1 SGHDN, CDR2 FVKESK. CDR3 DNA: TGTGCCAGCAGCCAGCTGGGGACAGGGAACTCCTACGAGCAGTACTTC. Amino acid sequence: CASSQLGTGNSYEQYF. Looking up the rest from reference TRBV14 and TRBJ2-7 gives the full variable domain: EAGVTQFPSHSVIEKGQTVTLRCDPISGHDNLYWYRRVMGKEIKFLLHFVKESKQDESGMPNNRFLAERTGGTYSTLKVQPAELEDSGVYFCASSQLGTGNSYEQYFGPGTRLTVT.

The V and J genes are TRBV3-1 (or the pseudogene TRBV3-2) and TRBJ1-5, with D unclear. Trimming shortened V by 1 base and J by 6 bases, and 13 bases separated the two germline ends. Germline loops: CDR1 LGHDT, CDR2 YNNKEL (reference sequence). The CDR3 totals 15 residues. CDR3 amino acids: CASSQGPPGVQPQHF. The CDR3 DNA reads as TGTGCCAGCAGCCAAGGGCCCCCCGGGGTTCAGCCCCAGCATTTT.

The chain couples TRBV19 to TRBJ1-1; D not resolved. The V gene lost 2 bases and the J gene lost 1 base, with 8 bases spanning the gap. Germline lookup yields CDR1 LNHDA and CDR2 SQIVND (reference sequence). The CDR3 length is 14 residues. The CDR3 sequence: CASSIQEGNTEAFF. The CDR3 DNA reads as TGTGCCAGTAGTATACAGGAAGGGAACACTGAAGCTTTCTTT.

The chain employs TRBV6-1 and TRBJ2-2, with 8 bases that match TRBD1. Germline-derived CDR1 and CDR2 are MNHNS and SASEGT. With 3 bases clipped from V and 7 bases from J, the junction kept 7 bases outside the gene matches. The CDR3 has 15 residues. The CDR3 sequence is CASSERQGSVGELFF. For the CDR3, the DNA is TGTGCCAGCAGTGAGCGACAGGGGTCTGTCGGGGAGCTGTTTTTT.

This clone was seen just once. The chain couples TRBV28 to TRBJ2-1; D is ambiguous. CDR3 length equals 15 residues. V was pared by 2 bases and J by 11 bases, with 19 bases between. In germline, CDR1 is MDHEN, CDR2 SYDVKM. In nucleotides, the CDR3 is TGTGCCAGCAGTTTAACTCCTAATCCCCGAAACCAGCAGTTCTTC. It encodes CASSLTPNPRNQQFF.